The rows below give T cell receptor beta chains drawn from one sample of a study of liver allograft versus peripheral blood T cells. TCRdb re-derived calls from the reads in MiXCR, one entry per CDR3 protein. The data hold about 15,000 distinct CDR3 sequences, with roughly 22% observed a single time. These receptors all stem from a human patient who had a liver transplant. Some T cells may possibly be graft donor cells. The CDR3 runs from the conserved cysteine through the conserved F or W. D genes are given only for firm matches. Clone size is not always given. Where it is, it says once, few, many or a class for expanded clones.

D: -
V: TRBV7-9
J: TRBJ1-6
size: many
CDR3: CASSPGGADSYNSPLHF
DNA: TGTGCCAGCAGCCCGGGGGGAGCCGACTCCTATAATTCACCCCTCCACTTT

D: -
V: TRBV20-1
J: TRBJ1-1
size: -
CDR3: CSALLGSMNTEAFF
DNA: TGCAGTGCCTTACTAGGGAGTATGAACACTGAAGCTTTCTTT

D: -
V: TRBV20-1
J: TRBJ1-2
size: once
CDR3: CSANSPASGYGYTF
DNA: TGCAGTGCTAATTCCCCAGCCTCGGGTTATGGCTACACCTTC

D: -
V: TRBV18
J: TRBJ1-1
size: medium-sized
CDR3: CASSPRGPEAFF
DNA: TGTGCCAGCTCACCCAGGGGCCCTGAAGCTTTCTTT

D: TRBD1
V: TRBV11-3
J: TRBJ2-7
size: -
CDR3: CASSSPLDRGTNEQYF
DNA: TGTGCCAGCAGCTCCCCTCTGGACAGGGGAACAAACGAGCAGTACTTC

D: -
V: TRBV29-1
J: TRBJ1-3
size: medium-sized
CDR3: CSVVTGDTIYF
DNA: TGCAGCGTAGTGACAGGAGACACCATATATTTT

D: -
V: TRBV7-9
J: TRBJ1-2
size: few
CDR3: CASSFAGNYGYTF
DNA: TGTGCCAGCAGCTTTGCAGGGAACTATGGCTACACCTTC

D: TRBD1
V: TRBV7-9
J: TRBJ1-4
size: -
CDR3: CASSLTGFDEKLFF
DNA: TGTGCCAGCAGCTTGACAGGGTTTGATGAAAAACTGTTTTTT

D: -
V: TRBV6-6
J: TRBJ2-6
size: many
CDR3: CASSYSMYGANVLTF
DNA: TGTGCCAGCAGTTACTCGATGTATGGGGCCAACGTCCTGACTTTC

D: -
V: TRBV11-1
J: TRBJ1-1
size: -
CDR3: CASSPQFGQRNTEAFF
DNA: TGTGCCAGCAGCCCACAATTCGGACAGAGGAACACTGAAGCTTTCTTT

D: -
V: TRBV12-3/TRBV12-4
J: TRBJ1-2
size: -
CDR3: CASSLTGNYGYTF
DNA: TGTGCCAGCAGTTTAACAGGGAACTATGGCTACACCTTC

D: TRBD1
V: TRBV20-1
J: TRBJ1-5
size: -
CDR3: CSARDSGTGGNQPQHF
DNA: TGCAGTGCTAGAGACTCCGGGACAGGGGGCAATCAGCCCCAGCATTTT

D: -
V: TRBV19
J: TRBJ1-1
size: medium-sized
CDR3: CASSILMLRMNTEAFF
DNA: TGTGCCAGTAGTATATTAATGTTACGGATGAACACTGAAGCTTTCTTT

D: -
V: TRBV6-5
J: TRBJ1-2
size: medium-sized
CDR3: CASSYSKGANYGYTF
DNA: TGTGCCAGCAGTTACTCGAAGGGAGCTAACTATGGCTACACCTTC

D: -
V: TRBV6-1
J: TRBJ1-2
size: medium-sized
CDR3: CASSFRTDGYTF
DNA: TGTGCCAGCAGTTTCCGGACAGATGGCTACACCTTC

D: -
V: TRBV30
J: TRBJ1-5
size: -
CDR3: CAWSVTGLRQPQHF
DNA: TGTGCCTGGAGTGTAACAGGGCTAAGGCAGCCCCAGCATTTT

D: -
V: TRBV7-2
J: TRBJ1-6
size: medium-sized
CDR3: CASSFYNSPLHF
DNA: TGTGCCAGCAGCTTTTATAATTCACCCCTCCACTTT

D: -
V: TRBV6-5
J: TRBJ1-2
size: medium-sized
CDR3: CASSYSTLTVRYGYTF
DNA: TGTGCCAGCAGTTACTCAACCCTTACAGTACGCTATGGCTACACCTTC

D: TRBD2
V: TRBV6-8
J: TRBJ2-7
size: -
CDR3: CASSYSGGNEQYF
DNA: TGTGCCAGCAGTTACAGCGGGGGCAACGAGCAGTACTTC

D: TRBD1
V: TRBV19
J: TRBJ1-4
size: medium-sized
CDR3: CASSIGTGGALREKLFF
DNA: TGTGCCAGTAGTATAGGGACAGGGGGCGCGTTGAGAGAAAAACTGTTTTTT

D: -
V: TRBV7-4
J: TRBJ1-3
size: once
CDR3: CASSYNQRGAYPGLGNTIYF
DNA: TGTGCCAGCAGTTACAACCAACGGGGGGCTTATCCCGGTCTTGGAAACACCATATATTTT

D: -
V: TRBV18
J: TRBJ1-5
size: -
CDR3: CASSRGGREPQHF
DNA: TGTGCCAGCTCAAGGGGGGGTAGAGAGCCCCAGCATTTT

D: -
V: TRBV12-3/TRBV12-4
J: TRBJ2-7
size: -
CDR3: CASSLGRQNEQYF
DNA: TGTGCCAGCAGTTTAGGCAGGCAGAACGAGCAGTACTTC

D: -
V: TRBV11-2
J: TRBJ1-1
size: few
CDR3: CASSQSAANTEAFF
DNA: TGTGCCAGCAGCCAGTCCGCGGCAAACACTGAAGCTTTCTTT

D: TRBD1
V: TRBV14
J: TRBJ2-1
size: few
CDR3: CASSQGRTGVTYNEQFF
DNA: TGTGCCAGCAGCCAAGGACGGACAGGGGTTACCTACAATGAGCAGTTCTTC

D: -
V: TRBV6-5
J: TRBJ1-2
size: medium-sized
CDR3: CASSATNYGYTF
DNA: TGTGCCAGCAGCGCGACTAACTATGGCTACACCTTC

D: -
V: TRBV18
J: TRBJ1-1
size: medium-sized
CDR3: CASSPTDTGTEAFF
DNA: TGTGCCAGCTCACCGACAGACACGGGAACTGAAGCTTTCTTT

D: TRBD1
V: TRBV10-3
J: TRBJ1-3
size: many
CDR3: CAIKIWTGGFGNTIYF
DNA: TGTGCCATCAAAATTTGGACAGGGGGCTTTGGAAACACCATATATTTT

D: -
V: TRBV5-6
J: TRBJ1-6
size: -
CDR3: CASSSRDTNSPLQF
DNA: TGTGCCAGCAGCTCCCGGGACACCAATTCACCCCTCCAATTT

D: -
V: TRBV12-3/TRBV12-4
J: TRBJ1-4
size: -
CDR3: CASSERDTYEKLFF
DNA: TGTGCCAGCAGTGAGAGGGACACCTATGAAAAACTGTTTTTT

D: -
V: TRBV7-2
J: TRBJ1-5
size: few
CDR3: CASSRPRSPQHF
DNA: TGTGCCAGCAGCCGTCCTAGATCCCCCCAGCATTTT

D: -
V: TRBV6-5
J: TRBJ2-3
size: -
CDR3: CASSSAGGKSTDTQYF
DNA: TGTGCCAGCAGTTCTGCCGGGGGCAAGAGCACAGATACGCAGTATTTT

D: -
V: TRBV6-5
J: TRBJ1-2
size: many
CDR3: CASSWSVVGGGGYTF
DNA: TGTGCCAGCAGTTGGTCGGTGGTGGGGGGCGGAGGCTACACCTTC

D: -
V: TRBV15
J: TRBJ2-5
size: many
CDR3: CATSRDKWVSFQETQYF
DNA: TGTGCCACCAGCAGAGATAAGTGGGTATCGTTCCAAGAGACCCAGTACTTC

D: -
V: TRBV20-1
J: TRBJ2-1
size: few
CDR3: CSASGGGPFYGNEQFF
DNA: TGCAGTGCTAGCGGCGGGGGCCCCTTCTATGGCAATGAGCAGTTCTTC

D: -
V: TRBV6-5
J: TRBJ1-2
size: medium-sized
CDR3: CASSYSREHYGYTF
DNA: TGTGCCAGCAGTTACTCAAGGGAACACTATGGCTACACCTTC

D: -
V: TRBV12-3/TRBV12-4
J: TRBJ1-3
size: few
CDR3: CASSLSGGSGNTIYF
DNA: TGTGCCAGCAGCCTCTCCGGAGGGTCTGGAAACACCATATATTTT

D: -
V: TRBV28
J: TRBJ1-1
size: many
CDR3: CASSQTPNTEAFF
DNA: TGTGCCAGCAGTCAGACACCGAACACTGAAGCTTTCTTT

D: TRBD1
V: TRBV6-6
J: TRBJ1-2
size: many
CDR3: CASSYFGQAGGGYTF
DNA: TGTGCCAGCAGTTACTTCGGACAGGCTGGGGGTGGCTACACCTTC

D: TRBD1
V: TRBV5-1
J: TRBJ1-1
size: -
CDR3: CASSFRGRAEAFF
DNA: TGCGCCAGCAGTTTCAGGGGGCGCGCTGAAGCTTTCTTT

D: -
V: TRBV2
J: TRBJ1-4
size: few
CDR3: CASGQASNEKLFF
DNA: TGTGCCAGCGGCCAGGCCTCTAATGAAAAACTGTTTTTT

D: -
V: TRBV6-5
J: TRBJ2-7
size: -
CDR3: CASRYARSDSYEQYF
DNA: TGTGCCAGCAGGTACGCCCGGTCAGACAGCTACGAGCAGTACTTC